These 21 T cell receptor beta chains came from one sample sequenced in a study of shared clonotypes between healthy human individuals. Assay: immunoSEQ multiplex PCR; the TCRdb copy retains only in-frame clones and omits some. The sample lists about 2.4 million clones, over 85% seen once, with about 0.34% in the top ten. The specimen sequenced was naive CD4+ T cells from PBMCs. Subset: CD45RA+ positively selected. These receptors all stem from a young man in good health. Some clones in this sample may be carry-over from other donors' samples.

The chain carries TRBV27 and TRBJ2-1, with 10 bases that match TRBD2. Germline trimming cut 0 bases from V and 2 bases from J; bases unmatched to any gene: 4. The CDR3 spans 17 residues. The germline gives CDR1 MNHEY, CDR2 SMNVEV (reference sequence). This CDR3 reads CASSLSLAGAAYNEQFF. The CDR3 DNA follows: TGTGCCAGCAGTTTATCCCTAGCGGGAGCCGCCTACAATGAGCAGTTCTTC.

The V gene is TRBV28, the J gene TRBJ2-1; D ambiguous. This CDR3 has 13 residues. Germline-derived CDR1 and CDR2 are MDHEN and SYDVKM. V gave up 8 bases and J gave up 6 bases, with 14 bases separating them. CDR3 DNA sequence: TGTGCCAGCCGTTCTAGGCAGTTCAATGAGCAGTTCTTC. Translated: CASRSRQFNEQFF.

A note on this clone: The same CDR3 also results from other DNA sequences found in this sample. This rearrangement joins TRBV5-1 to TRBJ1-4; D remains ambiguous. V gave up 2 bases and J gave up 0 bases, with 8 bases separating them. Germline loops: CDR1 SGHRS, CDR2 YFSETQ. The CDR3 length is 15 residues. CDR3 loop: CASSFRGATNEKLFF. As DNA, the CDR3 is TGCGCCAGCAGCTTCCGAGGAGCAACTAATGAAAAACTGTTTTTT.

This clone was picked up one time. The chain is built from TRBV9 and TRBJ2-4, with D unresolved. Germline lookup yields CDR1 SGDLS and CDR2 YYNGEE. Trimming shortened V by 0 bases and J by 0 bases, and 13 bases separated the two germline ends. CDR3 length: 17 amino acids. The CDR3 nucleotides are TGTGCCAGCAGCGTAGTGGGAACCTGGGGAGCCAAAAACATTCAGTACTTC. This codes for CASSVVGTWGAKNIQYF.

This chain's CDR3 is CASSRGQMNTGELFF. CDR3 bases: TGCGCCAGCAGCAGGGGACAGATGAACACCGGGGAGCTGTTTTTT. The chain recombines TRBV5-1 with TRBJ2-2, with 7 bases identical to TRBD1. V was clipped by 4 bases and J by 1 base; unmatched bases: 4. Looked up from germline, CDR1 is SGHRS and CDR2 is YFSETQ. The CDR3 runs 15 residues.

The chain joins TRBV28 to TRBJ1-4; D uncertain. Germline values: CDR1 MDHEN, CDR2 SYDVKM. The CDR3 runs to 15 residues. Trimming shortened V by 8 bases and J by 0 bases, and 13 bases separated the two germline ends. The chain's CDR3 is CASSRSIATNEKLFF. DNA of the CDR3: TGTGCCAGCTCCCGATCGATCGCAACTAATGAAAAACTGTTTTTT.

The chain combines TRBV5-1 with TRBJ2-5; 7 bases are a match to TRBD1. The DNA end favors TRBJ2-7, so the J call may be wrong. This CDR3 contains 12 residues. Germline loops: CDR1 SGHRS, CDR2 YFSETQ. The CDR3 nucleotides are TGCGCCAGCAGCCCAGGGGGCTACGAGCAGTACTTC. This gives the protein CASSPGGYEQYF.

This CDR3 is CASSPTSGMETQYF. The DNA of the CDR3 is TGCGCCAGCAGCCCGACTAGCGGGATGGAGACCCAGTACTTC. V and J are TRBV5-1 and TRBJ2-5; 11 positions match TRBD2. The length of the CDR3 is 14 residues. The V segment lost 4 bases and the J segment 5 bases; nucleotides outside the gene matches: 4. CDR1 is SGHRS, CDR2 YFSETQ, per germline.

V gene TRBV18 combines with J gene TRBJ1-5; tentatively, D is TRBD1 (5 bases). Germline lookup yields CDR1 KGHSH and CDR2 LQKENI. Trimming stripped 0 bases from V and 6 bases from J, with 15 bases between. The CDR3 is made up of 16 amino acids. The CDR3 protein is CASSPPGERVSQPQHF. The CDR3 coding sequence is TGTGCCAGCTCACCACCGGGGGAACGGGTTAGTCAGCCCCAGCATTTT. The variable domain in full, completed from reference TRBV18 and TRBJ1-5, reads NAGVMQNPRHLVRRRGQEARLRCSPMKGHSHVYWYRQLPEEGLKFMVYLQKENIIDESGMPKERFSAEFPKEGPSILRIQQVVRGDSAAYFCASSPPGERVSQPQHFGDGTRLSIL.

V is TRBV6-6 and J is TRBJ2-1; 9 bases are shared with TRBD1. V was pared by 4 bases and J by 9 bases, with 4 bases of the junction left unmatched. Germline V gives CDR1 MNHNY, CDR2 SVGAGI (reference sequence). The CDR3 covers 13 residues. The CDR3 reads CASSSTGGGEQFF. CDR3 nucleotides: TGTGCCAGCAGTTCGACAGGGGGAGGTGAGCAGTTCTTC.

This chain joins TRBV4-1 and TRBJ2-1, with D perhaps matching TRBD1 or TRBD2 (5 bases each). This CDR3 region has 13 residues. V lost 1 base and J 11 bases, leaving 12 bases between the germline ends. CDR1 MGHRA and CDR2 YSYEKL come from the germline V gene. The CDR3 reads CASSQVRSGQQFF. The CDR3 DNA sequence: TGCGCCAGCAGCCAAGTCAGGTCGGGGCAGCAGTTCTTC.

The chain employs TRBV27 and TRBJ2-3, with TRBD2 matching 9 bases. V trimming: 1 base; J trimming: 1 base; junction bases outside the gene matches: 6. This CDR3 comprises 17 residues. In germline, CDR1 is MNHEY, CDR2 SMNVEV (reference sequence). The CDR3 sequence: CASSLYGLAGGTDTQYF. Here the CDR3 DNA reads TGTGCCAGCAGTTTATACGGGTTAGCGGGAGGCACAGATACGCAGTATTTT.

The chain uses TRBV25-1 and TRBJ2-5, with TRBD2 matching over 7 bases. The V gene end was trimmed by 6 bases and the J gene end by 11 bases; junction bases not matched to a gene: 18. The CDR3 has 15 amino acids. Germline V gives CDR1 MGHDK, CDR2 SYGVNS. CDR3 nucleotide sequence: TGTGCCAGCAGCCGAGAGGGAGCCATTCGGGGGGAGCAGTACTTC. Its protein is CASSREGAIRGEQYF.

The chain is built from TRBV6-5 and TRBJ1-6; TRBD1 is a possible D gene (5 bases). The CDR3 has 16 residues. Germline values: CDR1 MNHEY, CDR2 SVGAGI. Trimming removed 2 bases at V and 5 bases at J, with 13 bases between. The DNA of the CDR3 is TGTGCCAGCAGTTACCAGGGAGGGGTTGATAATTCACCCCTCCACTTT. This sequence encodes CASSYQGGVDNSPLHF.

The chain carries TRBV9 and TRBJ2-3, with 9 bases that match TRBD2. Germline V lookup: CDR1 SGDLS, CDR2 YYNGEE. The V gene end was trimmed by 4 bases and the J gene end by 6 bases; junction bases not matched to a gene: 9. This CDR3 comprises 15 residues. In DNA, the CDR3 is TGTGCCAGCAGCCCGCGGGAGGGCCTCGGCGATACGCAGTATTTT. Translation: CASSPREGLGDTQYF.

This sequence joins TRBV4-3 and TRBJ2-5, with TRBD2 as a possible D gene (7 bases). CDR1 LGHNA and CDR2 YSLEER come from the germline V gene. Trimming took off 0 bases at V and 5 bases at J, with 13 bases between the two ends. The CDR3 extends over 15 amino acids. The DNA for the CDR3 is TGCGCCAGCAGCCAAGATAGGGGGGGGTCGGAGACCCAGTACTTC. Protein sequence: CASSQDRGGSETQYF.

The chain combines TRBV5-1 with TRBJ1-5; 10 bases map to TRBD1. The V gene's germline CDR1 is SGHRS and CDR2 YFSETQ. V shed 0 bases, J shed 2 bases, and the junction held 2 bases outside the gene matches. The length of the CDR3 is 16 residues. The CDR3 DNA is TGCGCCAGCAGCTTGGGCGGGACAGGGGGCAATCAGCCCCAGCATTTT. Translated, it gives CASSLGGTGGNQPQHF. Full variable domain (missing parts from reference TRBV5-1 and TRBJ1-5): KAGVTQTPRYLIKTRGQQVTLSCSPISGHRSVSWYQQTPGQGLQFLFEYFSETQRNKGNFPGRFSGRQFSNSRSEMNVSTLELGDSALYLCASSLGGTGGNQPQHFGDGTRLSIL.

The J gene is TRBJ1-2, the V gene TRBV11-2; D not certain. The CDR3 covers 15 residues. Trimming pared 1 base from V and 4 bases from J, leaving 13 bases between. Germline assignment: CDR1 SGHAT and CDR2 FQNNGV. The CDR3 DNA reads as TGTGCCAGCAGCTTAGGGCTGGGGAGTACCTATGGCTACACCTTC. Encoded protein: CASSLGLGSTYGYTF.

The chain links TRBV5-1 to TRBJ1-2; 8 positions agree with TRBD1. This CDR3 has 14 amino acids. Germline trimming cut 4 bases from V and 7 bases from J; bases unmatched to any gene: 9. Germline values: CDR1 SGHRS, CDR2 YFSETQ. The CDR3 region has the DNA TGCGCCAGCAGCGCGGACAGGGAGGTGGTTGGCTACACCTTC. Translation gives CASSADREVVGYTF.

With respect to this clone: One end of the junction varies from germline; a read error may be responsible. The chain carries TRBV4-3 and TRBJ1-3, with D unclear. Germline CDR1 LGHNA, CDR2 YSLEER. The CDR3 covers 16 residues. CDR3 nucleotide sequence: TGCGCCAGCAGCCAAGATGTTGGCAGACCTGGAAGCACCATATATTTT. Its translation is CASSQDVGRPGSTIYF.

V and J are TRBV27 and TRBJ2-6, with 9 positions matching TRBD1. This CDR3 comprises 18 residues. Germline-derived CDR1 and CDR2 are MNHEY and SMNVEV (reference sequence). J lost 1 base, V lost 2 bases, and 6 bases had no gene match. In nucleotides, the CDR3 is TGTGCCAGCAGTTTAAAACCGGGACAGGGATCTGGGGCCAACGTCCTGACTTTC. This sequence encodes CASSLKPGQGSGANVLTF.